The entry below describes one T cell receptor beta chain. The data belong to a study of glioma-infiltrating T cells after dendritic cell vaccination. Trimming removed 1 base at V and 7 bases at J, with 13 bases between. The CDR3 consists of 14 residues. CDR1 SGHTA and CDR2 FQGNSA come from the germline V gene. Clones were sequenced by immunoSEQ multiplex PCR, and TCRdb holds only the in-frame ones, with some missing. The sample records about 73,000 clones, more than 65% being singletons. The J gene is TRBJ1-2, the V gene TRBV7-2; D may be TRBD1 (5 bases). Sequencing was performed on blood, taken before dendritic cell vaccination. The clonotype comes from a human donor with glioblastoma. The CDR3 loop is CASSLVQGVGGYTF. CDR3 DNA: TGTGCCAGCAGCTTAGTGCAGGGTGTGGGTGGCTACACCTTC. Supplemented by reference TRBV7-2 and TRBJ1-2, the full variable domain reads GAGVSQSPSNKVTEKGKDVELRCDPISGHTALYWYRQSLGQGLEFLIYFQGNSAPDKSGLPSDRFSAERTGGSVSTLTIQRTQQEDSAVYLCASSLVQGVGGYTFGSGTRLTVV.